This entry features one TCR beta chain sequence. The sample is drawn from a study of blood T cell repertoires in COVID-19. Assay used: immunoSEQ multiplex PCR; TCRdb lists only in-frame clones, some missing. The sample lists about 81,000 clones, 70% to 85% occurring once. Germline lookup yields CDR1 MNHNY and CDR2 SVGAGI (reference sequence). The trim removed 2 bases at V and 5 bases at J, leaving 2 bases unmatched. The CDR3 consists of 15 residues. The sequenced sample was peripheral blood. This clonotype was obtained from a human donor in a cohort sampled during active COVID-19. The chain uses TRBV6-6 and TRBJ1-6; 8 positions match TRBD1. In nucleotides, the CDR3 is TGTGCCAGCAGTTACAAGGACAGGGATAATTCACCCCTCCACTTT. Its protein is CASSYKDRDNSPLHF.